These 20 T cell receptor beta chains were sequenced from one sample in a study of blood T cell repertoires in COVID-19. The method was immunoSEQ multiplex PCR; TCRdb's version includes in-frame clones alone and lacks a portion of them. The top ten hold roughly 5.9% of the sample, which has some 300,000 clones, around 90% seen once. Input material: peripheral blood. These receptor sequences come from a woman aged 50 to 65 with COVID-19, enrolled during active disease.

The chain employs TRBV7-9 and TRBJ2-7; TRBD1 matches 9 bases. The length of the CDR3 is 14 residues. Per germline, CDR1 SEHNR and CDR2 FQNEAQ (reference sequence). Unmatched junction bases numbered 6, after V lost 5 bases and J lost 4 bases. The CDR3 DNA is TGTGCCAGCAGCCGGGACAGGGCAGCTTACGAGCAGTACTTC. Encoded protein: CASSRDRAAYEQYF.

The rearrangement joins TRBV6-5 to TRBJ2-2; TRBD1 agrees at 12 bases. CDR1 is MNHEY, CDR2 SVGAGI, per germline. This CDR3 region has 14 residues. Trimming removed 6 bases from V and 16 bases from J; junction bases left unmatched: 12. Here the CDR3 DNA reads TGTGCCAGCAGCGTCGGGACAGGGGGCCGAACCACGTTTTTT. Encoded protein: CASSVGTGGRTTFF.

CDR3 protein: CASSRDIRGDTQYF. The CDR3, as DNA: TGTGCCAGCAGCCGGGACATCCGAGGAGATACGCAGTATTTT. The chain links TRBV7-6 to TRBJ2-3, with D possibly TRBD1 on 6 matching bases. CDR1 is SGHVS and CDR2 is FNYEAQ in the germline V gene. CDR3 length equals 14 residues. The V and J ends lost 5 bases and 5 bases respectively, with 14 bases between them.

The chain links TRBV27 to TRBJ1-1, with 10 positions matching TRBD1. The V gene's germline CDR1 is MNHEY and CDR2 SMNVEV (reference sequence). V shed 2 bases and J 1 base; nucleotides not matched to a gene: 10. The CDR3 loop spans 18 amino acids. The CDR3 loop reads CASSLRSGDRGRNTEAFF. In nucleotides, the CDR3 is TGTGCCAGCAGTTTACGGAGCGGGGACAGGGGCCGGAACACTGAAGCTTTCTTT.

This chain links TRBV6-2 or TRBV6-3 with TRBJ1-4; TRBD1 aligns across 8 bases. CDR1 MNHEY and CDR2 SVGEGT come from the germline V gene. CDR3 length: 16 residues. After removal of 6 bases from V and 3 bases from J, the junction contained 9 bases not matched to a gene. The CDR3 here is CASSIGQGAPNEKLFF. The CDR3 DNA reads TGTGCCAGCAGCATAGGACAGGGAGCTCCTAATGAAAAACTGTTTTTT.

V and J are TRBV18 and TRBJ2-1, with 9 bases matching TRBD2. This CDR3 spans 15 amino acids. V was clipped by 0 bases and J by 7 bases; unmatched bases: 4. The V gene's germline CDR1 is KGHSH and CDR2 LQKENI. The CDR3 DNA reads TGTGCCAGCTCACCACCAGGGACTAGCTCAAATGAGCAGTTCTTC. Protein product: CASSPPGTSSNEQFF.

The V and J genes are TRBV27 and TRBJ2-7; TRBD2 is a possible D gene (7 bases). CDR1 is MNHEY and CDR2 is SMNVEV in the germline V gene (reference sequence). The ends were cut back, 0 bases at V and 0 bases at J, with 15 bases in the middle. The length of the CDR3 is 17 residues. In nucleotides, the CDR3 is TGTGCCAGCAGTTTATCGGGGGGGGCGGGACTCTCCTACGAGCAGTACTTC. It specifies CASSLSGGAGLSYEQYF.

CDR3 DNA sequence: TGTGCCAGCAGTCCCCGGACATCCTCGGGAAAACTGTTTTTT. Translating gives CASSPRTSSGKLFF. The gene calls are TRBV27 and TRBJ1-4; possibly TRBD1 for D (5 bases). Deletions cut 5 bases from V and 10 bases from J, with 17 bases between. Germline V gives CDR1 MNHEY, CDR2 SMNVEV (reference sequence). CDR3 length equals 14 residues.

This clone occurred once. The chain has TRBV6-6 and TRBJ2-7, with 11 bases matching TRBD2. CDR1 and CDR2 (germline): MNHNY, SVGAGI (reference sequence). The CDR3 consists of 18 residues. Trimming cost V 5 bases and J 0 bases; bases outside gene matches: 12. This CDR3 reads CASSRLRLAGTISYEQYF. CDR3 nucleotide sequence: TGTGCCAGCAGTCGCCTTCGACTAGCGGGAACTATCTCCTACGAGCAGTACTTC.

The chain employs TRBV18 and TRBJ1-2; D is perhaps TRBD1 (6 bases). Germline V gene data show CDR1 as KGHSH and CDR2 as LQKENI. The V and J ends lost 6 bases and 6 bases respectively, with 23 bases between them. The length of the CDR3 is 16 residues. In DNA, the CDR3 is TGTGCCAGCTCCACCGTAGGGGGAGTGAAAGCAAATGGCTACACCTTC. Residues: CASSTVGGVKANGYTF.

DNA of the CDR3: TGTGCCAGCAGCTTTTATGGCGGAGCATCCACAGATACGCAGTATTTT. This sequence encodes CASSFYGGASTDTQYF. V gene TRBV7-9 combines with J gene TRBJ2-3, with D uncertain. V was pared by 3 bases and J by 2 bases, with 15 bases between. Germline CDR1 is SEHNR and CDR2 is FQNEAQ (reference sequence). The CDR3 runs to 16 residues.

The chain employs TRBV19 and TRBJ2-7, with TRBD1 matching over 7 bases. Looked up from germline, CDR1 is LNHDA and CDR2 is SQIVND (reference sequence). The CDR3 spans 15 residues. Losses at the gene ends were 6 bases for V and 0 bases for J; bases not matched to a gene: 8. The CDR3 DNA follows: TGTGCCAGTAGCCCAGGGGGATTAAGCTCCTACGAGCAGTACTTC. It is translated as CASSPGGLSSYEQYF.

The chain recombines TRBV7-6 with TRBJ2-1, with TRBD1 matching 7 bases. This CDR3 has 16 residues. The ends lost 2 bases at V and 6 bases at J; junction bases unmatched: 10. Germline V lookup: CDR1 SGHVS, CDR2 FNYEAQ. The CDR3 region is CASSLLRQGVGNEQFF. Written as DNA, the CDR3 is TGTGCCAGCAGCTTACTCCGGCAGGGGGTTGGCAATGAGCAGTTCTTC.

This sequence joins TRBV19 and TRBJ2-2, with 7 bases fitting TRBD2. Germline lookup yields CDR1 LNHDA and CDR2 SQIVND (reference sequence). The CDR3 consists of 15 residues. The junction had 12 bases not matched to a gene; V was cut back by 5 bases and J by 9 bases. CDR3 sequence: CASSDRLALVRELFF. CDR3 nucleotide sequence: TGTGCCAGTAGTGACAGACTAGCCCTTGTCAGGGAGCTGTTTTTT.

A few counts support this clone. The V call is TRBV19, the J call TRBJ1-2, with a tentative D call TRBD1 (5 bases). There are 13 residues in the CDR3. Germline values: CDR1 LNHDA, CDR2 SQIVND (reference sequence). V was clipped by 5 bases and J by 4 bases, with 11 bases between them. In nucleotides, the CDR3 is TGTGCCAGTAGTCCCCGGGGGGGCTATGGCTACACCTTC. Its protein product is CASSPRGGYGYTF.

This clone was counted a single time. This chain connects TRBV7-2 to TRBJ2-3; 14 nucleotides match TRBD2. This CDR3 comprises 15 residues. Trimming removed 6 bases from V and 5 bases from J; junction bases left unmatched: 4. The germline V gene encodes CDR1 SGHTA and CDR2 FQGNSA. The chain's CDR3 is CASSSGLAGVDTQYF. In nucleotides, the CDR3 is TGTGCCAGCAGTTCGGGACTAGCGGGAGTAGATACGCAGTATTTT.

The chain's CDR3 is CASSQTGTSPSEQYF. DNA for the CDR3: TGCGCCAGCAGCCAAACCGGGACTAGCCCCTCCGAGCAGTACTTC. V is TRBV4-1 and J is TRBJ2-7; the match to TRBD2 covers 9 bases. The length of the CDR3 is 15 residues. V lost 2 bases and J lost 6; bases outside the gene matches: 8. Germline V gene lookup returns CDR1 MGHRA and CDR2 YSYEKL.

This chain uses TRBV5-1 with TRBJ2-2, with a possible D match to TRBD2 (6 bases). CDR1 SGHRS and CDR2 YFSETQ come from the germline V gene. The CDR3 consists of 16 residues. The V end lost 0 bases, the J end lost 1 base, and 10 bases lay between the germline ends. The CDR3 DNA sequence: TGCGCCAGCAGCTTGGATGGTAGCGGGAACACCGGGGAGCTGTTTTTT. This translates into CASSLDGSGNTGELFF.

V and J are TRBV4-1 and TRBJ1-1, with TRBD1 identical over 12 bases. CDR3 size: 15 residues. In germline, CDR1 is MGHRA, CDR2 YSYEKL. The junction had 4 bases not matched to a gene; V was cut back by 4 bases and J by 4 bases. DNA for the CDR3: TGCGCCAGCAGCCTCGGGACAGGGGGCATCACTGAAGCTTTCTTT. Its protein product is CASSLGTGGITEAFF.

The chain combines TRBV5-4 with TRBJ1-2; 9 nucleotides match TRBD1. V was pared by 1 base and J by 5 bases, with 6 bases of the junction left unmatched. Germline V gene sequence: CDR1 SGHNT, CDR2 YYREEE (reference sequence). The CDR3 has 15 amino acids. The CDR3 DNA reads TGTGCCAGCAGCTTGATACAGGGGGCTCGGTATGGCTACACCTTC. Translation gives CASSLIQGARYGYTF.